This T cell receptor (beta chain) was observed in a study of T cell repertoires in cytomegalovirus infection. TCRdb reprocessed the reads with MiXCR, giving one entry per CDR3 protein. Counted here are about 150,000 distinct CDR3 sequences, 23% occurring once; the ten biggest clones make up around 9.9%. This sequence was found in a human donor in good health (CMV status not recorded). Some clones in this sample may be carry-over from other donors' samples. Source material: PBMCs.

The CDR3 region has the DNA TGCACAGCCGGACTAGCGGGGGCTATAGAGACCCAGTACTTC. Translated, it gives CTAGLAGAIETQYF. The J gene is TRBJ2-5, the V gene TRBV20-1; 13 bases are a match to TRBD2. Germline V gives CDR1 DFQATT, CDR2 SNEGSKA (reference sequence). CDR3 length: 14 amino acids.